The 8 T cell receptor beta chains reported below all come from one sample, sequenced in a study of identical twins' blood T cells. TCRdb called the 5' RACE reads again in MiXCR, with one record for every CDR3 protein. Among about 370,000 distinct CDR3 sequences, more than 25% were seen once, and the ten largest hold about 6%. The sequenced sample consisted of PBMCs. The receptors derive from a woman between 18 and 50 years old in good health.

This clonotype was detected a few times. The chain employs TRBV20-1 and TRBJ2-7; TRBD1 agrees at 7 bases. V lost 6 bases, J lost 1 base, and 9 bases stayed unmatched. This CDR3 region has 14 residues. The germline V gene has CDR1 DFQATT and CDR2 SNEGSKA (reference sequence). CDR3 sequence (DNA): TGCAGTGCCCAGGACAGGCCCCAATCCTACGAGCAGTACTTC. It specifies CSAQDRPQSYEQYF.

The rearrangement links TRBV3-1 to TRBJ1-1; TRBD1 is a possible D gene (5 bases). The CDR3 loop spans 14 amino acids. Trimming shortened V by 4 bases and J by 5 bases, and 14 bases separated the two germline ends. CDR1 LGHDT and CDR2 YNNKEL come from the germline V gene (reference sequence). CDR3 protein: CASSREGLGTEAFF. The DNA for the CDR3 is TGTGCCAGCAGCCGGGAGGGGTTGGGGACTGAAGCTTTCTTT.

A word on this clonotype: The conserved final phenylalanine or tryptophan is absent from the CDR3, which likely points to a read error. The chain employs TRBV20-1 and TRBJ2-1, with 10 nucleotides matching TRBD1. V was clipped by 3 bases and J by 3 bases; unmatched bases: 5. This CDR3 comprises 15 residues. Germline assignment: CDR1 DFQATT and CDR2 SNEGSKA (reference sequence). For the CDR3, the DNA is TGCAGTGCTAGGCCCGGGACAGGGGTCTACAATGAGCAGTTCTCC. Translation gives CSARPGTGVYNEQFS.

The CDR3 region is CASSLFGLVRNTGELFF. The DNA for the CDR3 is TGTGCCAGCAGCTTATTCGGGCTCGTGCGGAACACCGGGGAGCTGTTTTTT. The rearrangement uses TRBV5-6 and TRBJ2-2; unclear D gene. CDR1 and CDR2 (germline): SGHDT, YYEEEE. Trimming removed 2 bases at V and 1 base at J, with 15 bases between. There are 17 residues in the CDR3.

The chain uses TRBV29-1 and TRBJ2-1; 10 bases map to TRBD2. This CDR3 comprises 15 residues. The trim removed 6 bases at V and 9 bases at J, leaving 14 bases unmatched. Germline CDR1 and CDR2: SQVTM and ANQGSEA. The chain's CDR3 is CSVGQSGRGISEQFF. Here the CDR3 DNA reads TGCAGCGTCGGACAGAGCGGGAGGGGTATTAGTGAGCAGTTCTTC.

The V call is TRBV27, the J call TRBJ2-1; the D gene is possibly TRBD1 (5 bases). The CDR3 has 14 residues. The germline gives CDR1 MNHEY, CDR2 SMNVEV (reference sequence). Trimming cost V 7 bases and J 2 bases, with 12 bases left between them. The CDR3 loop reads CASKTEVTYNEQFF. In DNA form, the CDR3 reads TGTGCCAGCAAGACAGAGGTGACCTACAATGAGCAGTTCTTC.

This chain connects TRBV20-1 to TRBJ2-3; D is perhaps TRBD1 (5 bases). Germline lookup yields CDR1 DFQATT and CDR2 SNEGSKA (reference sequence). There are 15 residues in the CDR3. V lost 4 bases and J 3 bases, leaving 17 bases between the germline ends. CDR3 coding DNA: TGCAGTGCTAATAACAGGTGGCCCGCGACAGATACGCAGTATTTT. The encoded protein is CSANNRWPATDTQYF.

As to this clonotype: A read error may explain this, as a much larger clone is one base away. The CDR3 does not close with the conserved phenylalanine or tryptophan, likely indicating a read error. The V call is TRBV18, the J call TRBJ1-2; no clear D gene. Trimming took off 3 bases at V and 2 bases at J, with 13 bases between the two ends. This CDR3 region has 15 residues. The germline gives CDR1 KGHSH, CDR2 LQKENI. Written as DNA, the CDR3 is TGTGCCAGCTCACCGACGCCTTCCCCGAACTATGGCTACACCCTC. It yields the protein CASSPTPSPNYGYTL.